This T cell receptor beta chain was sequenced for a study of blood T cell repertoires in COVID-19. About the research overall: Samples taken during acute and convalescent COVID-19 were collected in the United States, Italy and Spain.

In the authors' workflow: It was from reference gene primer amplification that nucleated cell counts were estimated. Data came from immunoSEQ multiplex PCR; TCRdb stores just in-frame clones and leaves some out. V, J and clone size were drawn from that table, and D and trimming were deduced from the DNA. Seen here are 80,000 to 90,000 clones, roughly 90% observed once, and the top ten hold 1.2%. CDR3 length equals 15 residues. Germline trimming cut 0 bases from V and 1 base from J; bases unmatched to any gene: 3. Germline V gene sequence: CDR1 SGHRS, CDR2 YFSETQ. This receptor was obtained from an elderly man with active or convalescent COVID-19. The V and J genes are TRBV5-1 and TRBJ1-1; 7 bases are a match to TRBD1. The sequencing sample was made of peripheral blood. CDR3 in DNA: TGCGCCAGCAGCTTGGGGAACAGGGGGAACACTGAAGCTTTCTTT. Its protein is CASSLGNRGNTEAFF.